These T cell receptor beta chains were read from a single sample in a study of blood T cell repertoires in COVID-19. Measured with immunoSEQ multiplex PCR; TCRdb has only the in-frame clones, and not every one. The table includes fewer than 200,000 clones, over 80% detected once. The sequenced material came from peripheral blood. Source of these receptors: an older woman with acute or convalescent COVID-19. Each CDR3 is given with its conserved first and last residue. The D gene is left open where the match is weak. Size tells how often a clone was seen (once, few, many) or the class of an expanded clone, and some rows leave it out.

TGCGCCAGCAGCCTCGGGACTAGCGGGGTCTATGAGCAGTTCTTC,CASSLGTSGVYEQFF,TRBD2,TRBV5-1,TRBJ2-1,-
TGTGCCAGCAGCTTAGGCAGGGCAGGCGGGGAGCTGTTTTTT,CASSLGRAGGELFF,-,TRBV7-2,TRBJ2-2,-
TGTGCCAGCTCCCCTACCGGGACAGGGGGTCTCATGAACACTGAAGCTTTCTTT,CASSPTGTGGLMNTEAFF,TRBD1,TRBV18,TRBJ1-1,-
TGTGCCAGCAGCCAAATGGGACAGGGGATAGGCTACACCTTC,CASSQMGQGIGYTF,TRBD1,TRBV7-9,TRBJ1-2,-
TGTGCCAGCAGTTTATATAGGGGGAATGGCTACACCTTC,CASSLYRGNGYTF,-,TRBV28,TRBJ1-2,few
TGTGCCAGCAGTTTAAGTACAGCCTCCTACGAGCAGTACTTC,CASSLSTASYEQYF,-,TRBV27,TRBJ2-7,few
TGCGCCAGCAGCTTGGTAGTGAACACCGGGGAGCTGTTTTTT,CASSLVVNTGELFF,-,TRBV5-1,TRBJ2-2,-
TGCGCCAGCAGCCTTCTAGCCTCGGCCGGGGAGCTGTTTTTT,CASSLLASAGELFF,-,TRBV5-1,TRBJ2-2,-
TGTGCCAGCAGCCTAAGACGGACTAGCGGGAGCTCAGATACGCAGTATTTT,CASSLRRTSGSSDTQYF,TRBD2,TRBV3-1/TRBV3-2,TRBJ2-3,few
TGTGCCAGCAGCTTAGAAGGGCGTGTCGGGGGGATATCACCCCTCCACTTT,CASSLEGRVGGISPLHF,-,TRBV7-2,TRBJ1-6,-
TGTGCCTGGAGTGAAGGGGGCGCCCAGCCCCAGCATTTT,CAWSEGGAQPQHF,TRBD1,TRBV30,TRBJ1-5,-
TGTGCCAGTAGTATGTACAGGCGCTCTGGAAACACCATATATTTT,CASSMYRRSGNTIYF,-,TRBV19,TRBJ1-3,-
TGTGCCAGCTCACCTTTACAGGGGGTAATTACTGGGGCCAACGTCCTGACTTTC,CASSPLQGVITGANVLTF,TRBD1,TRBV18,TRBJ2-6,-
TGTGCCAGCAGCCACAGGGAAATGGTCTATGGCTACACCTTC,CASSHREMVYGYTF,-,TRBV27,TRBJ1-2,-
TGTGCCAGCAGCCAACTAGCGGGGGCTAACACCGGGGAGCTGTTTTTT,CASSQLAGANTGELFF,TRBD2,TRBV11-2,TRBJ2-2,-
TGTGCCATCAGTTCTCCGGGTAGCACAGGGGGATACGAGCAGTACTTC,CAISSPGSTGGYEQYF,TRBD1,TRBV10-3,TRBJ2-7,-
TGTGCCAGTAGTAATAGCGGGGGCCACGAGCAGTACTTC,CASSNSGGHEQYF,TRBD2,TRBV19,TRBJ2-7,-
TGTGCCAGCAGAAACCCCTACAGGGGGCGTCAATATGGCTACACCTTC,CASRNPYRGRQYGYTF,TRBD1,TRBV28,TRBJ1-2,-
TGTGCCAGCAGTTACATCCGGAACACTGAAGCTTTCTTT,CASSYIRNTEAFF,-,TRBV6-2/TRBV6-3,TRBJ1-1,-
TGTGCCAGCAGCGCCCAGGTGGGGGGGCCGAACACCGGGGAGCTGTTTTTT,CASSAQVGGPNTGELFF,-,TRBV9,TRBJ2-2,-
TGTGCCAGCAGCTTCGAGCGGGGAACGACAGATACGCAGTATTTT,CASSFERGTTDTQYF,TRBD2,TRBV7-3,TRBJ2-3,-
TGTGCCAGCAGTTTTCAACCGACGAGGGAAAAGACCCAGTACTTC,CASSFQPTREKTQYF,-,TRBV6-5,TRBJ2-5,-
TGCGCCAGCAGCCAAGACGGGGGGCAGAGTGGCTACACCTTC,CASSQDGGQSGYTF,-,TRBV4-1,TRBJ1-2,-
TGTGCCAGCTCACCGGGGACTCACCCTTTCAAAAACATTCAGTACTTC,CASSPGTHPFKNIQYF,-,TRBV18,TRBJ2-4,-
TGTGCCACCAGTACGGGGAACTATGGCTACACCTTC,CATSTGNYGYTF,-,TRBV24-1,TRBJ1-2,-